A selection of T cell receptor beta chains follows, all from one sample in a study of CD8 T cells in ankylosing spondylitis. Via MiXCR, TCRdb re-called the 5' RACE reads, giving one row per CDR3 protein. This table holds approximately 250,000 distinct CDR3 sequences, more than 25% found once. The sequenced sample was blood, either unsorted or a sorted T cell fraction (not recorded which). Receptors were obtained from a male donor with ankylosing spondylitis or in good health (not recorded which). Both conserved end residues are part of each CDR3. The D gene is left open where the match is weak. Clone size is stated in some rows and not others, as once, few, many or a class when expanded.

J: TRBJ2-7; size: -; D: TRBD1; V: TRBV29-1; DNA: TGCAGCGTGGCGACAGGGGGCTACGAGCAGTACTTC; CDR3: CSVATGGYEQYF
J: TRBJ2-1; size: -; D: TRBD2; V: TRBV3-1; DNA: TGTGCCAGCAGCCCCGGGACTAGCGCGTACAATGAGCAGTTCTTC; CDR3: CASSPGTSAYNEQFF
J: TRBJ2-7; size: -; D: TRBD1; V: TRBV20-1; DNA: TGCAGTGCTGCAGGGACAGGGGCGACCTACGAGCAGTACTTC; CDR3: CSAAGTGATYEQYF
J: TRBJ2-1; size: few; D: TRBD2; V: TRBV12-3/TRBV12-4; DNA: TGTGCCAGCAGTACTCTAGCGGGGTCATACAATGAGCAGTTCTTC; CDR3: CASSTLAGSYNEQFF
J: TRBJ2-3; size: -; D: -; V: TRBV12-3/TRBV12-4; DNA: TGTGCCAGCAGTTTCGGGTCAATGGGGGCCACAGATACGCAGTATTTT; CDR3: CASSFGSMGATDTQYF
J: TRBJ2-1; size: -; D: TRBD2; V: TRBV7-8; DNA: TGTGCCAGCAGCATTGGCGGGGGTTCCTACAATGAGCAGTTCTTC; CDR3: CASSIGGGSYNEQFF
J: TRBJ2-3; size: -; D: -; V: TRBV20-1; DNA: TGCAGTGCCTCCCCCAGGGCGAAAGATACGCAGTATTTT; CDR3: CSASPRAKDTQYF
J: TRBJ1-6; size: few; D: -; V: TRBV4-1; DNA: TGCGCCAGCAGCCCAAAGGCCCAACCGACAGAGCTCCACTTT; CDR3: CASSPKAQPTELHF
J: TRBJ2-3; size: many; D: -; V: TRBV29-1; DNA: TGCAGCGTTGTCGAGGGCACAGATACGCAGTATTTT; CDR3: CSVVEGTDTQYF
J: TRBJ2-7; size: -; D: -; V: TRBV20-1; DNA: TGCAGTGCTAGAGATTTGGTGGCAGTCTCCTACGAGCAGTACTTC; CDR3: CSARDLVAVSYEQYF
J: TRBJ1-5; size: -; D: TRBD1; V: TRBV27; DNA: TGTGCCAGCAGAACAGGGGGCGGCAATCAGCCCCAGCATTTT; CDR3: CASRTGGGNQPQHF
J: TRBJ2-2; size: -; D: -; V: TRBV27; DNA: TGTGCCAGCAGTTCCCAGAGGCCCGGTGGCACCGGGGAGCTGTTTTTT; CDR3: CASSSQRPGGTGELFF
J: TRBJ2-3; size: few; D: TRBD2; V: TRBV7-9; DNA: TGTGCCAGCAGCTTATGGGCTAGCGGGGAAGATACGCAGTATTTT; CDR3: CASSLWASGEDTQYF
J: TRBJ1-3; size: -; D: -; V: TRBV7-9; DNA: TGTGCCAGCAGCTTAGACGGGAAATCTGGAAACACCATATATTTT; CDR3: CASSLDGKSGNTIYF
J: TRBJ2-3; size: -; D: -; V: TRBV12-3/TRBV12-4; DNA: TGTGCCCGCAGCATCGTCGGCCAGCAGTATTTT; CDR3: CARSIVGQQYF
J: TRBJ1-4; size: -; D: TRBD1; V: TRBV28; DNA: TGTGCCAGCAGAGGACAGGGTAGTCTAGAAAAACTGTTTTTT; CDR3: CASRGQGSLEKLFF
J: TRBJ2-3; size: -; D: TRBD1; V: TRBV4-1; DNA: TGCGCCAGCAGCCTACTAATTCCTCAGGGGGGCACAGATACGCAGTATTTT; CDR3: CASSLLIPQGGTDTQYF
J: TRBJ2-2; size: -; D: -; V: TRBV6-5; DNA: TGTGCCAGCAGTTACTCTGCAGCATCCACCGGGGAGCTGTTTTTT; CDR3: CASSYSAASTGELFF
J: TRBJ1-1; size: -; D: -; V: TRBV20-1; DNA: TGCAGTGCTAGATTGGGGAACACTGAAGCTTTCTTT; CDR3: CSARLGNTEAFF
J: TRBJ2-1; size: -; D: -; V: TRBV4-2; DNA: TGTGCCAGCAGCCCCGGGCTCAGCCGTTACGATGAGCAGTTCTTC; CDR3: CASSPGLSRYDEQFF
J: TRBJ2-3; size: -; D: -; V: TRBV7-2; DNA: TGTGCCAGTCGGAGGGGGGCCACAGATACGCAGTATTTT; CDR3: CASRRGATDTQYF
J: TRBJ1-2; size: -; D: -; V: TRBV7-9; DNA: TGTGCCAGCAGCGCGCTAACTTCTAACTATGGCTACACCTTC; CDR3: CASSALTSNYGYTF
J: TRBJ2-2; size: -; D: -; V: TRBV7-9; DNA: TGTGCCAGCAGCTTGGCACCAATGGCCGGGGAGCTGTTTTTT; CDR3: CASSLAPMAGELFF
J: TRBJ1-5; size: few; D: -; V: TRBV27; DNA: TGTGCCAGCAGTCCCCAGGTGTTTAGCAATCAGCCCCAGCATTTT; CDR3: CASSPQVFSNQPQHF
J: TRBJ2-1; size: -; D: -; V: TRBV9; DNA: TGTGCCAGCAGCGTAGCAAGGGGCATGGCTGAGCAGTTCTTC; CDR3: CASSVARGMAEQFF
J: TRBJ1-1; size: many; D: TRBD1; V: TRBV20-1; DNA: TGCAGTGCTGGACAGGGAGGAACTGAAGCTTTCTTT; CDR3: CSAGQGGTEAFF
J: TRBJ2-7; size: -; D: -; V: TRBV10-3; DNA: TGTGCCATCAGTGAGTCGGGCCAGGGAGAGCAGTACTTC; CDR3: CAISESGQGEQYF
J: TRBJ1-2; size: -; D: TRBD1; V: TRBV28; DNA: TGTGCCAGCAGTTTCGACAGGGCATTCACCTTC; CDR3: CASSFDRAFTF
J: TRBJ2-1; size: few; D: -; V: TRBV20-1; DNA: TGCAGTGCTAGAGATACCGGAGGGGCCGAATACAATGAGCAGTTCTTC; CDR3: CSARDTGGAEYNEQFF
J: TRBJ1-4; size: -; D: TRBD1; V: TRBV15; DNA: TGTGCCACCAGCAGAGTTAGGGGGCGGACTAATGAAAAACTGTTTTTT; CDR3: CATSRVRGRTNEKLFF
J: TRBJ2-7; size: few; D: -; V: TRBV6-5; DNA: TGTGCCAGCAGTTACCTCGAGGGGTCCTACGAGCAGTACTTC; CDR3: CASSYLEGSYEQYF
J: TRBJ2-7; size: -; D: TRBD1; V: TRBV20-1; DNA: TGCGCCAGATCGGGACAGGGGAATTTGTACGAGCAGTACTTC; CDR3: CARSGQGNLYEQYF